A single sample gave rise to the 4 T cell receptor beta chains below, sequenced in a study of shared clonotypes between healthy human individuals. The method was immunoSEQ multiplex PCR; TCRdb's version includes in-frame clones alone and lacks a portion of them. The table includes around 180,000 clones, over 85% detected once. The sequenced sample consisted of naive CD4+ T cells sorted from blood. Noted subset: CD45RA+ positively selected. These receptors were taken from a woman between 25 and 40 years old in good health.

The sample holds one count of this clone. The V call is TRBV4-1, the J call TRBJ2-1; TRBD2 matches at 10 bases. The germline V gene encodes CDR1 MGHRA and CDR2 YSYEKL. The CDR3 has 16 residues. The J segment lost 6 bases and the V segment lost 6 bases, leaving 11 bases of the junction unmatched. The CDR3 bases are TGCGCCAGCAGACATATTCTAGCGGGAGAAGGCAATGAGCAGTTCTTC. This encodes CASRHILAGEGNEQFF.

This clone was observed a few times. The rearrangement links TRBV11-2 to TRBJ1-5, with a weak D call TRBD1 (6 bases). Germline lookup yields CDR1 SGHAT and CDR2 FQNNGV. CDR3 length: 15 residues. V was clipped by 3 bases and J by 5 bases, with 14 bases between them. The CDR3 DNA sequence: TGTGCCAGCAGCTTTTCGTCCGGGGGCCATCAGCCCCAGCATTTT. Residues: CASSFSSGGHQPQHF.

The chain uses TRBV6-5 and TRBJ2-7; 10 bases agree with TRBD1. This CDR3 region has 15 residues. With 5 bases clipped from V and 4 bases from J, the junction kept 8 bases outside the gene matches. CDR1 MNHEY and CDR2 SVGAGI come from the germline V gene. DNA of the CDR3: TGTGCCAGCAGTCCTCGGACAGGGGGAAGGTACGAGCAGTACTTC. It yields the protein CASSPRTGGRYEQYF.

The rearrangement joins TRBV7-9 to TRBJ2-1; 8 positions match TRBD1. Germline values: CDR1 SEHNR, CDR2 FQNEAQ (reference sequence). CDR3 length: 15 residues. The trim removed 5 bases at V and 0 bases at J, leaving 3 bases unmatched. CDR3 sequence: CASSRQGSSYNEQFF. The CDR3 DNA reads TGTGCCAGCAGCCGACAGGGGAGCTCCTACAATGAGCAGTTCTTC.